This T cell receptor (beta chain) was identified in a study of blood T cell repertoires in COVID-19. Study-level information: Sites in the United States, Italy and Spain provided acute and convalescent COVID-19 samples.

The authors' processing: Reference gene primer amplification yielded estimated nucleated cell counts. Repertoires were generated with immunoSEQ multiplex PCR, while TCRdb's copy carries only in-frame clones and drops some. That table supplies the V and J calls and clone size; D and trimming were determined from the DNA. This table holds fewer than 85,000 clones, more than 75% found once. Trimming took 6 bases from V and 9 from J, leaving 19 bases between them. The V gene's germline CDR1 is MDHEN and CDR2 SYDVKM. The CDR3 is 14 residues long. The source of this sequence is a man in his forties or fifties with active COVID-19. Sample: peripheral blood. This sequence joins TRBV28 and TRBJ2-3, with D perhaps TRBD1 (6 bases). CDR3 DNA sequence: TGTGCCAGCAGCGAACAGGGATTCCCCCAAACGCAGTATTTT. Translation gives CASSEQGFPQTQYF.